Below, 19 T cell receptor beta chains from the same sample are listed, as sequenced in a study of TIL therapy for anti-PD-1-resistant metastatic lung cancer listed by TCRdb under 2021. According to the study, the label for this sample's time point signals: pre-treatment sample, taken before nivolumab and TIL therapy. TCR beta CDR3 regions were amplified from genomic DNA with the immunoSEQ v3 hsTCRB kit using bias-controlled multiplex PCR. The immuneACCESS repertoire file appears here via TCRdb, limited to in-frame rearrangements. These files lack a portion of the clones; in checked studies, under half of the deficit traces to unresolved V genes, and the cause of the others is not known. The sample table contains around 59,000 clones; only one count was recorded for about 69% of them. Roughly 7.2% of the sample belongs to the ten largest clones. This specimen was blood, taken at baseline. The receptors originated from a person between 25 and 80 years old with non-small cell lung cancer.

This clone was seen repeatedly, ten times or more. The genes are TRBV19 and TRBJ1-2; the D gene is possibly TRBD1 (6 bases). From germline, CDR1 is LNHDA and CDR2 SQIVND (reference sequence). This CDR3 comprises 12 residues. The ends were cut back, 10 bases at V and 4 bases at J, with 13 bases in the middle. For the CDR3, the DNA is TGTGCCACGGAGGACAGCCTCTATGGCTACACCTTC. It codes for CATEDSLYGYTF.

V usage is TRBV11-2 and J usage is TRBJ1-1; D unresolved. V was clipped by 2 bases and J by 7 bases, with 11 bases between them. This CDR3 contains 13 residues. Looked up from germline, CDR1 is SGHAT and CDR2 is FQNNGV. The CDR3 loop is CASSLIRLHEAFF. The CDR3 DNA sequence: TGTGCCAGCAGCTTAATACGATTACATGAAGCTTTCTTT.

The V call is TRBV11-2, the J call TRBJ2-7, with 7 bases that match TRBD2. Unmatched junction bases numbered 8, after V lost 0 bases and J lost 0 bases. The CDR3 runs 17 residues. CDR1 and CDR2 from the germline V gene are SGHAT and FQNNGV. CDR3 DNA: TGTGCCAGCAGCTTAGAAGTAGCTAGCGGCATCTCCTACGAGCAGTACTTC. It is translated as CASSLEVASGISYEQYF.

The chain combines TRBV25-1 with TRBJ2-5; 9 bases fit TRBD2. CDR3 size: 14 residues. Per germline, CDR1 MGHDK and CDR2 SYGVNS. V shed 2 bases, J shed 3 bases, and the junction held 1 base outside the gene matches. Written as DNA, the CDR3 is TGTGCCAGCAGTGAAGCTAGCGGGGAAGAGACCCAGTACTTC. It encodes CASSEASGEETQYF.

The CDR3: CASSGQGGTGELFF. The CDR3 DNA follows: TGTGCCAGCAGCGGCCAAGGAGGGACCGGGGAGCTGTTTTTT. The V and J genes are TRBV5-4 and TRBJ2-2, with a possible D match to TRBD2 (6 bases). The V gene lost 4 bases and the J gene lost 5 bases, with 12 bases spanning the gap. CDR1 and CDR2 from the germline V gene are SGHNT and YYREEE (reference sequence). The CDR3 is 14 residues long.

The J gene is TRBJ2-1, the V gene TRBV7-6; D is uncertain. Trimming took off 5 bases at V and 6 bases at J, with 11 bases between the two ends. The CDR3 contains 13 residues. Per germline, CDR1 SGHVS and CDR2 FNYEAQ. CDR3 loop: CASSPGSVNEQFF. The CDR3 DNA reads as TGTGCCAGCAGCCCCGGGTCGGTCAATGAGCAGTTCTTC.

The chain is built from TRBV5-1 and TRBJ2-1; 8 bases are shared with TRBD2. Germline V gene data show CDR1 as SGHRS and CDR2 as YFSETQ. The CDR3 consists of 15 residues. J gave up 4 bases and V 1 base, and 4 bases lay outside the gene matches. For the CDR3, the DNA is TGCGCCAGCAGCTTGAGGGAGCGGGAGTACAATGAGCAGTTCTTC. Amino acid sequence: CASSLREREYNEQFF.

This chain links TRBV27 with TRBJ2-2; TRBD2 might be the D (6 bases). V was cut by 5 bases and J by 5 bases, with 15 bases left in between. The CDR3 totals 15 residues. Germline-derived CDR1 and CDR2 are MNHEY and SMNVEV (reference sequence). The CDR3 DNA reads as TGTGCCAGCAGTCCGTCACTAGCTTCTACCGGGGAGCTGTTTTTT. It is translated as CASSPSLASTGELFF.

The chain carries TRBV4-2 and TRBJ2-3; TRBD2 aligns across 10 bases. Germline loops: CDR1 LGHNA, CDR2 YNFKEQ. Trimming at V came to 5 bases and at J to 5 bases, leaving 13 bases not matched to a gene. The CDR3 is 17 residues long. The CDR3 bases are TGTGCCAGCAGCTTCGACGGAGCGGGAGGGCCTTTAGATACGCAGTATTTT. Translation: CASSFDGAGGPLDTQYF.

V gene TRBV6-1 combines with J gene TRBJ2-1, with D uncertain. The CDR3 length is 13 residues. Germline CDR1 reads MNHNS; CDR2 reads SASEGT. V lost 4 bases, J lost 4 bases, and 8 bases lay in between. As DNA, the CDR3 is TGTGCCAGCAGTGTCGGGTCTTACAATGAGCAGTTCTTC. This codes for CASSVGSYNEQFF.

The J gene is TRBJ2-7, the V gene TRBV29-1; the match to TRBD2 covers 8 bases. Germline assignment: CDR1 SQVTM and CDR2 ANQGSEA. The J segment lost 4 bases and the V segment lost 5 bases, leaving 10 bases of the junction unmatched. This CDR3 is 14 amino acids long. CDR3 residues: CSVLQGGRIYEQYF. The CDR3 bases are TGCAGCGTTCTCCAGGGCGGGAGGATATACGAGCAGTACTTC.

The table lists this clone with a count of one. The J gene is TRBJ1-4, the V gene TRBV18, with a weak D call TRBD1 (5 bases). The CDR3 is 13 residues long. The V end lost 3 bases, the J end lost 8 bases, and 10 bases lay between the germline ends. From germline, CDR1 is KGHSH and CDR2 LQKENI. The chain's CDR3 is CASSPTWGEKLFF. CDR3 nucleotides: TGTGCCAGCTCACCGACCTGGGGGGAAAAACTGTTTTTT.

The chain carries TRBV25-1 and TRBJ1-4; the D is unclear. This CDR3 region has 15 residues. V shed 3 bases and J shed 4 bases, with 12 bases lying between them. In germline, CDR1 is MGHDK, CDR2 SYGVNS. Written as DNA, the CDR3 is TGTGCCAGCAGTGATTTCGTGGTGAATAATGAAAAACTGTTTTTT. Translation: CASSDFVVNNEKLFF.

This clone was observed a single time. The J gene is TRBJ2-7, the V gene TRBV29-1; no firm D call. V was pared by 5 bases and J by 4 bases, with 15 bases between. CDR1 is SQVTM and CDR2 is ANQGSEA in the germline V gene. This CDR3 comprises 13 residues. The CDR3 DNA reads as TGCAGCGTTCAATCCGCCCCGTCATACGAGCAGTACTTC. Translating gives CSVQSAPSYEQYF.

This clone occurred a few times. The V and J genes are TRBV6-1 and TRBJ1-1, with D possibly being TRBD1 (6 bases). The CDR3 spans 14 residues. V was trimmed by 6 bases and J by 0 bases, leaving 11 bases between them. From germline, CDR1 is MNHNS and CDR2 SASEGT. The CDR3 coding sequence is TGTGCCAGCAGGGGCCAGGGGATGAACACTGAAGCTTTCTTT. Its protein product is CASRGQGMNTEAFF.

The CDR3 here is CASSPAGERSFYSPLHF. The CDR3 nucleotides are TGCGCCAGCAGCCCGGCGGGGGAGAGGAGTTTCTATTCACCCCTCCACTTT. This chain uses TRBV5-1 with TRBJ1-6, with TRBD1 as a possible D gene (5 bases). In germline, CDR1 is SGHRS, CDR2 YFSETQ. CDR3 length: 17 residues. Trimming cost V 4 bases and J 8 bases, with 22 bases left between them. Full variable domain (rest looked up from reference TRBV5-1 and TRBJ1-6): KAGVTQTPRYLIKTRGQQVTLSCSPISGHRSVSWYQQTPGQGLQFLFEYFSETQRNKGNFPGRFSGRQFSNSRSEMNVSTLELGDSALYLCASSPAGERSFYSPLHFGNGTRLTVT.

This chain links TRBV21-1 with TRBJ2-7. TRBV21-1 corresponds to a pseudogene. The CDR3 covers 12 residues. For the CDR3, the DNA is TGTGCCAGCAGCACGGGCTGCTACGAGCAGTACTTC. This translates into CASSTGCYEQYF.

The V call is TRBV5-4, the J call TRBJ1-2, with 7 bases lining up with TRBD1. CDR1 SGHNT and CDR2 YYREEE come from the germline V gene (reference sequence). CDR3 length equals 13 residues. J lost 7 bases, V lost 7 bases, and 10 bases had no gene match. The CDR3: CASGEGALLGYTF. The CDR3 bases are TGTGCCAGCGGGGAGGGGGCGCTTCTTGGCTACACCTTC. The variable domain in full, completed from reference TRBV5-4 and TRBJ1-2, reads ETGVTQSPTHLIKTRGQQVTLRCSSQSGHNTVSWYQQALGQGPQFIFQYYREEENGRGNFPPRFSGLQFPNYSSELNVNALELDDSALYLCASGEGALLGYTFGSGTRLTVV.

The rearrangement uses TRBV7-9 and TRBJ1-4; 10 positions match TRBD1. J lost 2 bases, V lost 1 base, and 1 base had no gene match. Germline V lookup: CDR1 SEHNR, CDR2 FQNEAQ (reference sequence). The CDR3 has 16 residues. CDR3 residues: CASSLGTGGTNEKLFF. The CDR3 bases are TGTGCCAGCAGCTTAGGGACAGGGGGTACTAATGAAAAACTGTTTTTT.